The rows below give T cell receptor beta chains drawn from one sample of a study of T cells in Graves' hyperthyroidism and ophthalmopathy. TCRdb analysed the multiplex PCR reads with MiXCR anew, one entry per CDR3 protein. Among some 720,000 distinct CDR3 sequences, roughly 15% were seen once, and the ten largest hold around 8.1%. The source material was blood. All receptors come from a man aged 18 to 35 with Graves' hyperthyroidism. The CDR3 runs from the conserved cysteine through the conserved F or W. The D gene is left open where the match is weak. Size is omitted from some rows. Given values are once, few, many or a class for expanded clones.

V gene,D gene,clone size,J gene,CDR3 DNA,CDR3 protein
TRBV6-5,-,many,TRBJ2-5,TGTGCCAGCAGTTACGGGGCAGGGCGAGAGACCCAGTACTTC,CASSYGAGRETQYF
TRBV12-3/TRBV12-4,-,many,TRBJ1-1,TGTGCCAGCAGGGCGAGAGAAATGAACACTGAAGCTTTCTTT,CASRAREMNTEAFF
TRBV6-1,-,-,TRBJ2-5,TGTGCCAGCAGCGAGACTAAGTACGGGGGCGAGACCCAGTACTTC,CASSETKYGGETQYF
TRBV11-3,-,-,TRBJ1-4,TGTGCCAGCAGCCCCCGAGGGGGGGGGCGTTCTAATGAAAAACTGTTTTTT,CASSPRGGGRSNEKLFF
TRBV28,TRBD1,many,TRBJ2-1,TGTGCCAGCAGTTTAAGAGGACAGGTCGCCTACAATGAGCAGTTCTTC,CASSLRGQVAYNEQFF
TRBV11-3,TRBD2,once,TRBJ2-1,TGTGCCAGCAGCTTAGCCCGGGCTAGCGGGAAATCTGGTGAGCAGTTCTTC,CASSLARASGKSGEQFF
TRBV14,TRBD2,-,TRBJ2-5,TGTGCCAGCAGCCAAGGGACCCAACTAGCGTTCCAAGAGACCCAGTACTTC,CASSQGTQLAFQETQYF
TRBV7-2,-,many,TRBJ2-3,TGTGCCAGCAGAAATGCGGCGAGAGCCGCAGATACGCAGTATTTT,CASRNAARAADTQYF
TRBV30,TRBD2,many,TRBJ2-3,TGTGCCTGGAGTGCCCTAGCGGGAGGAAATACGCAGTATTTT,CAWSALAGGNTQYF
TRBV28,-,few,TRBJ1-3,TGTGCCAGCAGTTTCCAGGGTAGCTCTGGAAACACCATATATTTT,CASSFQGSSGNTIYF
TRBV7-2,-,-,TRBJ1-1,TGTGCCAGCAGCTTAATAGGTCTGGTGAACACTGAAGCTTTCTTT,CASSLIGLVNTEAFF
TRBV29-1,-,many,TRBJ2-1,TGCAGCGTTGAATCCGGCAGGGCTTCCAACAATGAGCAGTTCTTC,CSVESGRASNNEQFF
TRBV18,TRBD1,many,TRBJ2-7,TGTGCCAGCTCACCACCTAGCAGGGGGCAGGGGGAGCAGTACTTC,CASSPPSRGQGEQYF
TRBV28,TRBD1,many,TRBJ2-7,TGTGCCAGCAGCGGGACAGGGGGCCCCCCCCACTACGAGCAGTACTTC,CASSGTGGPPHYEQYF
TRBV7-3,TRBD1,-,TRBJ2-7,TGTGCCAGCAGCCCGAGGGACAGTCGGTGGAACTACAATGAGCAGTACTTC,CASSPRDSRWNYNEQYF
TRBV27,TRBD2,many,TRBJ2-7,TGTGCCAGCATGGAACTAGCGGGAGCCGAGCAGTACTTC,CASMELAGAEQYF
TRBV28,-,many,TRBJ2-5,TGTGCCAGCAGCGGCGGCACCCAAGAGACCCAGTACTTC,CASSGGTQETQYF
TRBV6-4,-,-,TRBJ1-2,TGTGCCAGCAGTTACGGGACCGCTACCTATGGCTACACCTTC,CASSYGTATYGYTF
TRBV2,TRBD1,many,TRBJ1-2,TGTGCCAGCAGTGTACGACAGGGGGCCAGTGGCTACACCTTC,CASSVRQGASGYTF